This TCR beta chain emerged from a study of blood T cell repertoires in COVID-19. Study-level information: Both acute and convalescent COVID-19 samples were obtained from the United States, Italy and Spain.

V lost 8 bases, J lost 4 bases, and 9 bases stayed unmatched. Germline V gene sequence: CDR1 LGHDT, CDR2 YNNKEL (reference sequence). The CDR3 runs 14 residues. How the authors handled the data: Estimation of nucleated cell counts relied on the amplification of reference gene primers. Assay used: immunoSEQ multiplex PCR; TCRdb lists only in-frame clones, some missing. The V and J calls and clone size were taken over from that table, and D and trimming were inferred from the DNA. Of 200,000 to 300,000 clones in the sample, around 90% are singletons; the top ten hold 7.2%. This TCR was sampled from a man between 60 and 75 years old who had recovered from COVID-19. Input material: peripheral blood. This chain joins TRBV3-1 (or the pseudogene TRBV3-2) and TRBJ2-5; 8 nucleotides agree with TRBD2. CDR3 region: CASRGGGMGETQYF. The DNA of the CDR3 is TGTGCCAGCCGTGGCGGGGGGATGGGAGAGACCCAGTACTTC.